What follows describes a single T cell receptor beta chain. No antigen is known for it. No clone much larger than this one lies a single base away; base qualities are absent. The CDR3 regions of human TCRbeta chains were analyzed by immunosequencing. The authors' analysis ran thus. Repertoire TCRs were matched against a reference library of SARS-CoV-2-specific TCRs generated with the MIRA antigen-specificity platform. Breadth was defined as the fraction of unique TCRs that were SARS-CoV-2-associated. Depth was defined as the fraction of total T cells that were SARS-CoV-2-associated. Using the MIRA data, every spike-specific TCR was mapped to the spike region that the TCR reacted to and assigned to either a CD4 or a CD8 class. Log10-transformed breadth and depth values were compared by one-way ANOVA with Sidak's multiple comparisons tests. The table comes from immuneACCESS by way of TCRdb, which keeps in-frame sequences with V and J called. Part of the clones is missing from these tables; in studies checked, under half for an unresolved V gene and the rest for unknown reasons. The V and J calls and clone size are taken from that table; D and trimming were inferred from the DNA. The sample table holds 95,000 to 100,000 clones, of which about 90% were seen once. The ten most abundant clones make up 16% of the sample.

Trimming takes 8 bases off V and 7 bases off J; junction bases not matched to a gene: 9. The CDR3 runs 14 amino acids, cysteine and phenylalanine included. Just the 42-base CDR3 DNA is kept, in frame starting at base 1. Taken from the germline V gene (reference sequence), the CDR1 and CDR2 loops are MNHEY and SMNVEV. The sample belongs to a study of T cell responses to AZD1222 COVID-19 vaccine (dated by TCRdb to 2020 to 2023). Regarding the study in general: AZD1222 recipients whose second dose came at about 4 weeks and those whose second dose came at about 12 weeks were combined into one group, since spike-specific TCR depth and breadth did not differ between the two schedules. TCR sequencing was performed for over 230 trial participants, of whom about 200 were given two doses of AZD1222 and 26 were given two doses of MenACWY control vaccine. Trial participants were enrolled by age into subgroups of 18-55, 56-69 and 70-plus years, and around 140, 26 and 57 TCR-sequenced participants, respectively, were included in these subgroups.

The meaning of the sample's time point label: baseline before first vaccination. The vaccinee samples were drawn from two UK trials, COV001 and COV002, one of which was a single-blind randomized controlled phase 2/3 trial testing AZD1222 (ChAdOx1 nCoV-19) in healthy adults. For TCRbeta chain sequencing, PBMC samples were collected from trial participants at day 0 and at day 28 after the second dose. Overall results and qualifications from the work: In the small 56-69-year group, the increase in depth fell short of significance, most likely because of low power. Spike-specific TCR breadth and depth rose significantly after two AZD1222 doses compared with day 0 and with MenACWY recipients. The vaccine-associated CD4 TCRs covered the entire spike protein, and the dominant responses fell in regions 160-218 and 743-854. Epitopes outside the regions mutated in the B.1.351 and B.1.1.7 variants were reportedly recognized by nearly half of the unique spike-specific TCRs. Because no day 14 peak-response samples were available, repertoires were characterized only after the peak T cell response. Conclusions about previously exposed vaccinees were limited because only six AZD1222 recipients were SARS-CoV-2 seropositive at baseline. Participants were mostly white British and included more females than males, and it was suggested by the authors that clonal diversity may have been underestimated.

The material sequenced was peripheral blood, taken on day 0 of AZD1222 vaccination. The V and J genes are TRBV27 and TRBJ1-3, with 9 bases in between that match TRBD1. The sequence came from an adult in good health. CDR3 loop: CASSSRDRVNTIYF. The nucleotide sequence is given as TGTGCCAGCTCTTCCCGGGACAGGGTCAACACCATATATTTT.